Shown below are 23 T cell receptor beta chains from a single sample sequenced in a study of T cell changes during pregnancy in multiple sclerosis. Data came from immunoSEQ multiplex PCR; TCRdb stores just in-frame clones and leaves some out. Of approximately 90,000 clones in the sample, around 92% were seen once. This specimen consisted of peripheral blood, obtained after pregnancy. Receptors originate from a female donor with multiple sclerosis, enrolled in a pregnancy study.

The CDR3 here is CASRQGVGAQPQHF. CDR3 nucleotides: TGTGCCAGCAGACAGGGGGTCGGGGCTCAGCCCCAGCATTTT. The chain recombines TRBV27 with TRBJ1-5; 8 bases fit TRBD1. The V gene's germline CDR1 is MNHEY and CDR2 SMNVEV (reference sequence). J was trimmed by 6 bases and V by 6 bases; bases with no gene match: 7. The CDR3 is made up of 14 amino acids.

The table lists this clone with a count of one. The CDR3 DNA is TGTGCCAGCAGCTTGTTTCAGAATGAGCAGTTCTTC. Protein product: CASSLFQNEQFF. The rearrangement links TRBV13 to TRBJ2-1; D is ambiguous. The germline V gene encodes CDR1 PRHDT and CDR2 FYEKMQ (reference sequence). The CDR3 has 12 residues. The V end lost 3 bases, the J end lost 7 bases, and 7 bases lay between the germline ends.

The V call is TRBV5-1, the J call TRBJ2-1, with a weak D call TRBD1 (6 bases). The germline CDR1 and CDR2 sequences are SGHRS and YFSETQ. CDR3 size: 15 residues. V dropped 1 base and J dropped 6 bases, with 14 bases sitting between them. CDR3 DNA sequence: TGCGCCAGCAGCTTGCTCACCAGGGGTGGCAATGAGCAGTTCTTC. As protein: CASSLLTRGGNEQFF.

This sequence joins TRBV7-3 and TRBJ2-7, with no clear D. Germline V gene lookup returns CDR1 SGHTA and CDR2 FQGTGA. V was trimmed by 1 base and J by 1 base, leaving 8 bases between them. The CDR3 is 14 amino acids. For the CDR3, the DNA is TGTGCCAGCAGCTTAAGTCCACAGTCCTACGAGCAGTACTTC. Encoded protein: CASSLSPQSYEQYF.

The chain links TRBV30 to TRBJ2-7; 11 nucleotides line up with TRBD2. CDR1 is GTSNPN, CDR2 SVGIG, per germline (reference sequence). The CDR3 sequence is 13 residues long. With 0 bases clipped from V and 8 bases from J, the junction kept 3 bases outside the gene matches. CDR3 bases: TGTGCCTGGAGTGTACTAGCGGGAGCTCAGCAGTACTTC. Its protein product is CAWSVLAGAQQYF.

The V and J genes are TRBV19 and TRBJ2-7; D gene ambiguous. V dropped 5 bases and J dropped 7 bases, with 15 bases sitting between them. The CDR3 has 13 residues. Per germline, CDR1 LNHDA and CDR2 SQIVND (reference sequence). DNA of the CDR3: TGTGCCAGTAGTGTCTCCAACGTGAGAGAGCAGTACTTC. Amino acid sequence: CASSVSNVREQYF.

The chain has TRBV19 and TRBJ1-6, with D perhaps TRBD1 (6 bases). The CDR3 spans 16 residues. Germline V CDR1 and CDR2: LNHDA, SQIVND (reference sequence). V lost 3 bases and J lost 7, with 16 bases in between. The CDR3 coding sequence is TGTGCCAGTAGTATCCTCTACAGGGAAACGAATTCACCCCTCCACTTT. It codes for CASSILYRETNSPLHF.

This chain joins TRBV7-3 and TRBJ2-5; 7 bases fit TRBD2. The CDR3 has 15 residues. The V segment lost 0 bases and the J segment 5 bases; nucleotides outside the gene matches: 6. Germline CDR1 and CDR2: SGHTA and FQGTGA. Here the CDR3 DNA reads TGTGCCAGCAGCTTAACGTTGGGGGGGGACGAGACCCAGTACTTC. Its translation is CASSLTLGGDETQYF. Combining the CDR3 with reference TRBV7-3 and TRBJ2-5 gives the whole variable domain GAGVSQTPSNKVTEKGKYVELRCDPISGHTALYWYRQSLGQGPEFLIYFQGTGAADDSGLPNDRFFAVRPEGSVSTLKIQRTERGDSAVYLCASSLTLGGDETQYFGPGTRLLVL.

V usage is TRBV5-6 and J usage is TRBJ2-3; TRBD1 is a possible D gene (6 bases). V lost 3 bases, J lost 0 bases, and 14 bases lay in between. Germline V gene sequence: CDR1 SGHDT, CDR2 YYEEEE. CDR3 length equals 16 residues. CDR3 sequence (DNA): TGTGCCAGCAGCTACGAACAGGGTTCGAGCACAGATACGCAGTATTTT. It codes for CASSYEQGSSTDTQYF.

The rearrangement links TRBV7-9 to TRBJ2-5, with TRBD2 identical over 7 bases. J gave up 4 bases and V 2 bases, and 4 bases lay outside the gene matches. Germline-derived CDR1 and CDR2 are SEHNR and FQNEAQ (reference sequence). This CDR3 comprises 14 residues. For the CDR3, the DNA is TGTGCCAGCAGCTTAACGGGGGGTCCAGAGACCCAGTACTTC. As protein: CASSLTGGPETQYF.

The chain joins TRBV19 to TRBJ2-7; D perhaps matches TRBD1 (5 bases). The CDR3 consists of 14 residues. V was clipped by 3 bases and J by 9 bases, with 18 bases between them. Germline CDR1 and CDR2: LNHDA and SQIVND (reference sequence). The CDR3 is CASSINWGKAGQYF. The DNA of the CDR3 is TGTGCCAGTAGTATTAATTGGGGCAAGGCCGGGCAGTACTTC.

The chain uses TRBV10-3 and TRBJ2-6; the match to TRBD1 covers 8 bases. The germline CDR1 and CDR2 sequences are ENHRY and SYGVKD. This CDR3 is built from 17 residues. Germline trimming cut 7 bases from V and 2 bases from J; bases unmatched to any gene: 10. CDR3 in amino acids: CAIMEHSQGAGANVLTF. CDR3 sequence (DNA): TGTGCCATCATGGAACACTCACAGGGGGCTGGGGCCAACGTCCTGACTTTC.

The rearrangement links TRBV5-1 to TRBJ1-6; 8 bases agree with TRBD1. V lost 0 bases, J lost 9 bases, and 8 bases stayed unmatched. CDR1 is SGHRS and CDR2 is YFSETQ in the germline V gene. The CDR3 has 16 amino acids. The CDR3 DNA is TGCGCCAGCAGCTTGGCCAGTAGAGGACAGGGTTCACCCCTCCACTTT. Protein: CASSLASRGQGSPLHF.

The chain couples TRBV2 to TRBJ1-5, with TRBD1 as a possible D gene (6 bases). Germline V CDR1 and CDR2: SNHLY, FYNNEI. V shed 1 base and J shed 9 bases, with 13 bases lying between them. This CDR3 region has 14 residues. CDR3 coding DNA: TGTGCCAGCAGTGAAGTTGGGGGCCTCAGGCCCCAGCATTTT. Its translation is CASSEVGGLRPQHF.

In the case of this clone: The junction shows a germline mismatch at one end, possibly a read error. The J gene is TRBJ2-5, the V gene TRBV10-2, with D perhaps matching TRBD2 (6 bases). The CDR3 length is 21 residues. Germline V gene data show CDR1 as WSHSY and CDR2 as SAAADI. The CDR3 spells CASSESNGFKEGATSSETQYF. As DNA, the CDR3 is TGCGCCAGCAGCGAGTCGAACGGTTTCAAGGAGGGAGCCACCTCCTCAGAGACCCAGTACTTC.

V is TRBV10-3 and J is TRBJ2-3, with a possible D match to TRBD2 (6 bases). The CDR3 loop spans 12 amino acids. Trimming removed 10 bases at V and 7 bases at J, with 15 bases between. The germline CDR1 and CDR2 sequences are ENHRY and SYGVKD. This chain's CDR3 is CATGDLINTQYF. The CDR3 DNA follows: TGTGCCACCGGGGACTTAATTAATACGCAGTATTTT.

This CDR3 reads CASSDPLAGGTDTQYF. As DNA, the CDR3 is TGTGCCAGCAGTGACCCTTTAGCGGGGGGCACAGATACGCAGTATTTT. The V call is TRBV2, the J call TRBJ2-3; TRBD2 agrees at 9 bases. Germline V gene data show CDR1 as SNHLY and CDR2 as FYNNEI. V lost 3 bases, J lost 1 base, and 5 bases stayed unmatched. CDR3 size: 16 residues.

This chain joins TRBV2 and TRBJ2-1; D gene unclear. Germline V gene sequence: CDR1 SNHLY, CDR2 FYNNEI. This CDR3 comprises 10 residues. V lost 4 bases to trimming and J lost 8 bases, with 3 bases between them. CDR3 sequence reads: CASSAYEQFF. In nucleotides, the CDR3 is TGTGCCAGCAGTGCGTATGAGCAGTTCTTC.

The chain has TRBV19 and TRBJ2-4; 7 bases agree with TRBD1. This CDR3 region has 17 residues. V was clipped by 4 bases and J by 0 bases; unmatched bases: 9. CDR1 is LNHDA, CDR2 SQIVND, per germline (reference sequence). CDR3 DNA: TGTGCCAGTAGTAGCCGGGACAGCTGGGGAGCCAAAAACATTCAGTACTTC. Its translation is CASSSRDSWGAKNIQYF.

In nucleotides, the CDR3 is TGCAGTACGCGGCGGTTGGAGACCCAGTACTTC. It is translated as CSTRRLETQYF. The rearrangement links TRBV20-1 to TRBJ2-5; D gene ambiguous. Germline CDR1 DFQATT, CDR2 SNEGSKA (reference sequence). This CDR3 is 11 amino acids long. V shed 8 bases and J shed 5 bases, with 12 bases lying between them.

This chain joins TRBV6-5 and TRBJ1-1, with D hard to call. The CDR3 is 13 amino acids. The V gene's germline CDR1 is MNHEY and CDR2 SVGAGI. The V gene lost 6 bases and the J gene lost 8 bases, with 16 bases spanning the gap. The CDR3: CASSTGSGEEAFF. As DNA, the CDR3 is TGTGCCAGCAGCACCGGCAGCGGGGAGGAAGCTTTCTTT.

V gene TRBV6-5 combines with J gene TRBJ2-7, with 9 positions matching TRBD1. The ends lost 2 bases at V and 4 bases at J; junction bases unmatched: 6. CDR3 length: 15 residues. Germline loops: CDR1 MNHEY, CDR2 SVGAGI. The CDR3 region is CASSYRGQGDYEQYF. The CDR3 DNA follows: TGTGCCAGCAGTTACCGGGGACAGGGAGATTACGAGCAGTACTTC.

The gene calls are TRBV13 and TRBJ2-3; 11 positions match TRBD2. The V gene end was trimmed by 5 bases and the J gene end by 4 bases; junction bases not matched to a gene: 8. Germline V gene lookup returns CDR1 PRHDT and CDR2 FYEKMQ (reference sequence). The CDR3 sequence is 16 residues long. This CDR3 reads CASSETLAGVADTQYF. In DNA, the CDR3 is TGTGCCAGCAGCGAAACACTAGCGGGGGTAGCAGATACGCAGTATTTT. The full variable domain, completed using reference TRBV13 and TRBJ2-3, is AAGVIQSPRHLIKEKRETATLKCYPIPRHDTVYWYQQGPGQDPQFLISFYEKMQSDKGSIPDRFSAQQFSDYHSELNMSSLELGDSALYFCASSETLAGVADTQYFGPGTRLTVL.